This T cell receptor (beta chain) was found in a study of T cells after yellow fever vaccination. TCRdb analysed the 5' RACE reads with MiXCR anew, one entry per CDR3 protein. Of about 75,000 distinct CDR3 sequences listed, around 7.9% are singletons. Findings and caveats of the study: Primary-vaccination clones mostly resurfaced post-booster (96% CD4, around 88% CD8). Abundant bulk-derived clonotypes could contaminate FACS-sorted repertoires.

Many counts were recorded for this clonotype. Its target is not known. The CDR3 covers 16 residues. V was trimmed by 1 base and J by 2 bases, leaving 14 bases between them. In germline, CDR1 is LGHNA, CDR2 YNFKEQ. The specimen comprised CD8+ T cells sorted from PBMCs, sampled less than 11 days after the first yellow fever vaccination. The chain carries TRBV4-2 and TRBJ1-2; D call uncertain. The source of this sequence is a man aged 18 to 30 who received the YFV17D yellow fever vaccine. DNA of the CDR3: TGTGCCAGCAGCCAAGGACCTCCCCCGGGAAACTATGGCTACACCTTC. This translates into CASSQGPPPGNYGYTF.